A single sample gave rise to the 10 T cell receptor beta chains below, sequenced in a study of T and B cells in COVID-19 patients. Multiplex PCR with BIOMED2 TRB-A/B primer pools amplified TRB rearrangements. TCRdb processed the multiplex PCR reads anew with MiXCR; each CDR3 protein has one entry. This table holds 9,900 or so distinct CDR3 sequences, 28% found once. From blood, about 250-550 ng of genomic DNA served as TRB template. Sequencing was done on a sample of blood. These receptors were obtained from a human donor who had recovered from COVID-19.

The chain couples TRBV24-1 to TRBJ1-2; D remains ambiguous. This CDR3 is built from 13 residues. CDR1 and CDR2 from the germline V gene are KGHDR and SFDVKD. Trimming pared 9 bases from V and 4 bases from J, leaving 14 bases between. The DNA of the CDR3 is TGTGCCACCGGATCAGAAGGGTTCTATGGCTACACCTTC. Amino acid sequence: CATGSEGFYGYTF.

The CDR3, as DNA: TGTGCCAGCAGCTTAGCAGAGCGGGAGGGCCTGGGTTCAATAGACAATGAGCAGTTCTTC. It is translated as CASSLAEREGLGSIDNEQFF. The gene calls are TRBV7-6 and TRBJ2-1; 10 nucleotides align to TRBD2. V lost 0 bases to trimming and J lost 5 bases; unmatched junction nucleotides: 16. CDR3 size: 20 residues. CDR1 is SGHVS, CDR2 FNYEAQ, per germline.

The rearrangement uses TRBV5-1 and TRBJ2-5; D is perhaps TRBD1 (5 bases). Trimming left V 1 base short and J 4 bases short, with 5 bases between. Germline V gene data show CDR1 as SGHRS and CDR2 as YFSETQ. This CDR3 has 12 residues. This CDR3 is CASSLTGETQYF. The CDR3, as DNA: TGCGCCAGCAGCTTGACAGGAGAGACCCAGTACTTC. Looking up the rest from reference TRBV5-1 and TRBJ2-5 gives the full variable domain: KAGVTQTPRYLIKTRGQQVTLSCSPISGHRSVSWYQQTPGQGLQFLFEYFSETQRNKGNFPGRFSGRQFSNSRSEMNVSTLELGDSALYLCASSLTGETQYFGPGTRLLVL.

This clonotype was seen just once. The chain combines TRBV7-9 with TRBJ2-1; D remains unclear. Germline V gene lookup returns CDR1 SEHNR and CDR2 FQNEAQ (reference sequence). Between the trimmed V and J ends, which lost 1 base and 6 bases, there was a span of 10 bases. The CDR3 covers 14 residues. CDR3 sequence reads: CASSLGRSGNEQFF. CDR3 nucleotides: TGTGCCAGCAGCTTAGGCAGGTCGGGCAATGAGCAGTTCTTC.

The chain is built from TRBV6-2 or TRBV6-3 and TRBJ1-1; no firm D call. The germline V gene encodes CDR1 MNHEY and CDR2 SVGEGT. Trimming shortened V by 4 bases and J by 1 base, and 13 bases separated the two germline ends. CDR3 length: 15 amino acids. The CDR3 nucleotides are TGTGCCAGCAGTTCCGTATCCGTTCCGAACACTGAAGCTTTCTTT. Its protein product is CASSSVSVPNTEAFF.

This sequence joins TRBV30 and TRBJ1-2; D gene uncertain. Germline V gene lookup returns CDR1 GTSNPN and CDR2 SVGIG (reference sequence). The CDR3 spans 13 residues. Trimming took off 0 bases at V and 8 bases at J, with 13 bases between the two ends. CDR3 region: CAWSVQTVDGYTF. CDR3 coding DNA: TGTGCCTGGAGTGTACAAACAGTTGACGGCTACACCTTC.

The rearrangement links TRBV18 to TRBJ1-5; D is perhaps TRBD1 (5 bases). CDR1 KGHSH and CDR2 LQKENI come from the germline V gene. Trimming took 0 bases from V and 0 from J, leaving 6 bases between them. The CDR3 contains 15 residues. CDR3 region: CASSPPGTSNQPQHF. CDR3 coding DNA: TGTGCCAGCTCACCACCAGGGACTAGCAATCAGCCCCAGCATTTT.

This clonotype is labeled medium-sized. The V call is TRBV19, the J call TRBJ2-4, with D perhaps assigned TRBD1 or TRBD2 (5 bases each). Germline loops: CDR1 LNHDA, CDR2 SQIVND (reference sequence). The CDR3 extends over 17 amino acids. V dropped 1 base and J dropped 6 bases, with 19 bases sitting between them. The CDR3 is CASSIGGLSGTVNIQYF. The CDR3 DNA is TGTGCCAGTAGTATAGGGGGCCTGAGTGGGACGGTAAACATTCAGTACTTC.

This clonotype turned up a few times. The rearrangement links TRBV6-5 to TRBJ1-3; 7 bases are shared with TRBD1. The germline CDR1 and CDR2 sequences are MNHEY and SVGAGI. This CDR3 spans 18 amino acids. Trimming took 2 bases from V and 0 from J; bases not matched to a gene: 10. The CDR3 here is CASSYVDRAEGSGNTIYF. DNA for the CDR3: TGTGCCAGCAGTTACGTCGACAGGGCCGAGGGCTCTGGAAACACCATATATTTT.

By share, this clonotype counts as medium-sized (0.01 to 0.1%). V is TRBV11-1 and J is TRBJ2-2; D ambiguous. The CDR3 length is 14 residues. V was cut by 2 bases and J by 3 bases, with 7 bases left in between. Per the germline V gene, CDR1 is SGHAT and CDR2 is FQDESV (reference sequence). The CDR3 reads CASSLSVYTGELFF. In nucleotides, the CDR3 is TGTGCCAGCAGCTTATCGGTTTACACCGGGGAGCTGTTTTTT.